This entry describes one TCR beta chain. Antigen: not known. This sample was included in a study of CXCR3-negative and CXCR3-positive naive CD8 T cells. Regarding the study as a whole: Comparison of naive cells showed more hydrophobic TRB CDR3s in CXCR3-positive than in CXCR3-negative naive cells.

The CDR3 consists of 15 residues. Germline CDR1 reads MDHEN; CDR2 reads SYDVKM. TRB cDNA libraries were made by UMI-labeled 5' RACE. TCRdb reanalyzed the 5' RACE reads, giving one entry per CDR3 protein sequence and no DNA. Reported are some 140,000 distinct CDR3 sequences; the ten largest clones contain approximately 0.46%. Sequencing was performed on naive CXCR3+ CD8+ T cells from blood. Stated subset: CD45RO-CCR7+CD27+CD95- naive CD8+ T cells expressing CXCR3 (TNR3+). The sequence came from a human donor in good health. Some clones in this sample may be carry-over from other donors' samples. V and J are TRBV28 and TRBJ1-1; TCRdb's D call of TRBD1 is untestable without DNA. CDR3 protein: CASRSGEFGYTEAFF.